This T cell receptor beta chain was captured by sequencing in a study of blood T cells in healthy people across ages. Study-wide results and limits: CMV status of donors was unknown, possibly confounding expanded clonotype changes.

From germline, CDR1 is MGHRA and CDR2 YSYEKL. This CDR3 has 14 residues. Between the trimmed V and J ends, which lost 4 bases and 2 bases, there was a span of 12 bases. This clonotype came up many times. The antigen remains unidentified. PCR was performed a second time for about 7 to 12 cycles using a sample-barcoded 5' primer and a J-beta primer mix. Every molecule of cDNA carried a tag from a template-switch adaptor with 12 random nucleotides. MiXCR, run by TCRdb on the 5' RACE reads, gives a single entry per CDR3 protein. Seen here are hundreds of thousands of distinct CDR3 sequences, about 51% observed once, and the top ten hold 13%. Per sample, at least 5 micrograms of total RNA were extracted.

The chain employs TRBV4-1 and TRBJ2-7; D might be TRBD2 (5 bases). This sequence was found in a woman of 80 years or more in good health. The material sequenced was blood. The CDR3 is CASSLTRLAYEQYF. The CDR3 DNA is TGCGCCAGCAGCCTAACTAGGTTGGCCTACGAGCAGTACTTC.